A single sample gave rise to the 22 T cell receptor beta chains below, sequenced in a study of control samples from healthy donors and cancer patients. Clones were sequenced by immunoSEQ multiplex PCR, and TCRdb holds only the in-frame ones, with some missing. Of approximately 89,000 clones listed, around 85% were seen once; the top ten hold less than 2.5%. Source material: blood. The receptor set was obtained from a woman in her thirties or forties in good health.

This clone was detected only once. This sequence joins TRBV7-2 and TRBJ1-3; no reliable D call. The CDR3 consists of 15 residues. Germline CDR1 and CDR2: SGHTA and FQGNSA. V dropped 4 bases and J dropped 4 bases, with 14 bases sitting between them. The CDR3 loop is CASSSWLGGGNTIYF. In nucleotides, the CDR3 is TGTGCCAGCAGCTCCTGGCTGGGCGGGGGAAACACCATATATTTT.

The rearrangement links TRBV29-1 to TRBJ1-2; 7 bases fit TRBD1. Germline loops: CDR1 SQVTM, CDR2 ANQGSEA. Trimming at V came to 1 base and at J to 4 bases, leaving 12 bases not matched to a gene. The CDR3 totals 16 residues. The CDR3 reads CSVEGLGTENLYGYTF. DNA of the CDR3: TGCAGCGTTGAAGGACTCGGGACAGAGAACCTCTATGGCTACACCTTC.

V and J are TRBV5-6 and TRBJ1-4; 9 bases line up with TRBD1. The CDR3 runs to 16 residues. With V trimmed by 3 bases and J by 4 bases, 7 bases remained unmatched. Germline loops: CDR1 SGHDT, CDR2 YYEEEE. CDR3 nucleotides: TGTGCCAGCAGCTCCCCCGCGGGACAGGGTAATGAAAAACTGTTTTTT. Encoded protein: CASSSPAGQGNEKLFF.

The sample holds one count of this clone. The gene calls are TRBV10-3 and TRBJ1-1; no clear D gene. The germline gives CDR1 ENHRY, CDR2 SYGVKD. V lost 2 bases and J lost 1, with 2 bases in between. This CDR3 has 12 amino acids. DNA for the CDR3: TGTGCCATCAGTGAGGAGAACACTGAAGCTTTCTTT. Its protein product is CAISEENTEAFF.

The V call is TRBV5-5, the J call TRBJ2-7; 12 bases match TRBD1. The CDR3 runs to 15 residues. V gave up 4 bases and J gave up 12 bases; unmatched junction bases: 14. Germline V gives CDR1 SGHKS, CDR2 YYEKEE (reference sequence). This chain's CDR3 is CASSTTGTGGTVAYF. CDR3 nucleotides: TGTGCCAGCAGCACTACCGGGACAGGGGGCACCGTTGCGTACTTC. Full variable domain (outside the CDR3, taken from reference TRBV5-5 and TRBJ2-7): DAGVTQSPTHLIKTRGQQVTLRCSPISGHKSVSWYQQVLGQGPQFIFQYYEKEERGRGNFPDRFSARQFPNYSSELNVNALLLGDSALYLCASSTTGTGGTVAYFGPGTRLTVT.

The CDR3 is CASSEIPYEQYF. In nucleotides, the CDR3 is TGTGCCAGCAGTGAAATTCCCTACGAGCAGTACTTC. The chain links TRBV6-1 to TRBJ2-7; no definite D call. The CDR3 runs to 12 residues. Per germline, CDR1 MNHNS and CDR2 SASEGT. Between the trimmed V and J ends, which lost 2 bases and 2 bases, there was a span of 4 bases.

The rearrangement links TRBV6-1 to TRBJ1-5, with unresolved D. Germline CDR1 reads MNHNS; CDR2 reads SASEGT. CDR3 length equals 15 residues. Trimming took 3 bases from V and 6 from J, leaving 15 bases between them. The CDR3 protein is CASSEVPGKGQPQHF. CDR3 nucleotides: TGTGCCAGCAGTGAGGTTCCGGGAAAAGGTCAGCCCCAGCATTTT.

The CDR3 reads CARYYLPLGGETKNIQYF. Here the CDR3 DNA reads TGTGCCAGGTACTATCTCCCTCTAGGGGGCGAGACCAAAAACATTCAGTACTTC. The rearrangement links TRBV11-3 to TRBJ2-4; TRBD1 matches at 7 bases. Germline V gene lookup returns CDR1 SGHNT and CDR2 YENEEA. V dropped 9 bases and J dropped 2; count of bases not matched to a gene: 19. The CDR3 runs 18 residues.

This clone turned up a few times. CDR3 loop: CASKPPGDYGYTF. The CDR3 nucleotides are TGTGCCAGCAAACCCCCGGGCGACTATGGCTACACCTTC. The chain recombines TRBV27 with TRBJ1-2, with no clear D. Deletions cut 7 bases from V and 3 bases from J, with 12 bases between. Per the germline V gene, CDR1 is MNHEY and CDR2 is SMNVEV (reference sequence). The CDR3 covers 13 residues.

The chain combines TRBV24-1 with TRBJ2-2, with no clear D. Germline lookup yields CDR1 KGHDR and CDR2 SFDVKD. The CDR3 length is 18 residues. V shed 1 base and J shed 2 bases, with 16 bases lying between them. CDR3 protein: CATSDFRPGQANTGELFF. CDR3 nucleotide sequence: TGTGCCACCAGTGATTTCCGGCCCGGGCAGGCCAACACCGGGGAGCTGTTTTTT.

The rearrangement links TRBV5-4 to TRBJ2-7, with 10 bases that match TRBD1. The CDR3 covers 14 residues. Trimming cost V 1 base and J 5 bases; bases outside gene matches: 3. CDR1 is SGHNT, CDR2 YYREEE, per germline (reference sequence). CDR3 in amino acids: CASSLWDRGNEQYF. As DNA, the CDR3 is TGTGCCAGCAGCTTGTGGGACAGGGGAAACGAGCAGTACTTC.

J is TRBJ2-7 and V is TRBV6-5; 8 bases align to TRBD2. Per germline, CDR1 MNHEY and CDR2 SVGAGI. J lost 6 bases, V lost 3 bases, and 10 bases had no gene match. The CDR3 runs 15 residues. DNA of the CDR3: TGTGCCAGCAGTTATGATCGGAACGGGGGGGCCGAGCAGTACTTC. Protein sequence: CASSYDRNGGAEQYF.

The rearrangement uses TRBV6-6 and TRBJ2-5; TRBD2 agrees at 8 bases. The V segment lost 8 bases and the J segment 4 bases; nucleotides outside the gene matches: 9. There are 14 residues in the CDR3. Looked up from germline, CDR1 is MNHNY and CDR2 is SVGAGI (reference sequence). For the CDR3, the DNA is TGTGCCAGCGAGACGCGGGGGGTCCGAGAGACCCAGTACTTC. Translation gives CASETRGVRETQYF.

Only one count was recorded for this clone. The J gene is TRBJ2-7, the V gene TRBV4-3; D may be TRBD1 (5 bases). V gave up 2 bases and J gave up 0 bases, with 14 bases separating them. CDR1 and CDR2 from the germline V gene are LGHNA and YSLEER. The CDR3 covers 16 residues. The CDR3 loop reads CASSQTFGQYSYEQYF. The CDR3 nucleotides read TGCGCCAGCAGCCAAACCTTTGGACAATACTCCTACGAGCAGTACTTC.

This sequence joins TRBV5-1 and TRBJ1-2; D might be TRBD1 (5 bases). The CDR3 has 14 amino acids. The germline gives CDR1 SGHRS, CDR2 YFSETQ. Trimming removed 0 bases at V and 2 bases at J, with 8 bases between. Here the CDR3 reads CASSLGDGNYGYTF. CDR3 in DNA: TGCGCCAGCAGCTTGGGGGACGGGAACTATGGCTACACCTTC.

The chain is built from TRBV7-2 and TRBJ2-7, with D tentatively TRBD2 (6 bases). V lost 1 base and J 0 bases, leaving 7 bases between the germline ends. Looked up from germline, CDR1 is SGHTA and CDR2 is FQGNSA. CDR3 length: 14 amino acids. DNA of the CDR3: TGTGCCAGCAGCTTAGGGAGGGCCTCCTACGAGCAGTACTTC. Translating it yields CASSLGRASYEQYF. The whole variable domain, remainder taken from reference TRBV7-2 and TRBJ2-7, is GAGVSQSPSNKVTEKGKDVELRCDPISGHTALYWYRQSLGQGLEFLIYFQGNSAPDKSGLPSDRFSAERTGGSVSTLTIQRTQQEDSAVYLCASSLGRASYEQYFGPGTRLTVT.

J is TRBJ1-1 and V is TRBV30; D perhaps matches TRBD1 (6 bases). This CDR3 has 13 residues. Germline lookup yields CDR1 GTSNPN and CDR2 SVGIG (reference sequence). V gave up 3 bases and J gave up 5 bases, with 13 bases separating them. CDR3 DNA sequence: TGTGCCTGGAGCCCAAAAGGGGGGACTGAAGCTTTCTTT. This sequence encodes CAWSPKGGTEAFF.

This clone has just one count. The CDR3: CASKNMGQIYEQYF. The CDR3 DNA sequence: TGTGCCAGCAAAAACATGGGACAGATTTACGAGCAGTACTTC. The chain recombines TRBV6-5 with TRBJ2-7, with 7 bases that match TRBD1. The CDR3 loop spans 14 amino acids. With V trimmed by 7 bases and J by 4 bases, 10 bases remained unmatched. Per the germline V gene, CDR1 is MNHEY and CDR2 is SVGAGI.

The rearrangement links TRBV25-1 to TRBJ2-3, with a possible D match to TRBD2 (6 bases). Trimming took 3 bases from V and 2 from J, leaving 15 bases between them. Germline CDR1 and CDR2: MGHDK and SYGVNS. The CDR3 length is 16 residues. The CDR3, as DNA: TGTGCCAGCAGTGAGGGGCGGGGAGCCCACACAGATACGCAGTATTTT. It is translated as CASSEGRGAHTDTQYF.

This chain joins TRBV6-5 and TRBJ1-6; TRBD1 is a possible D gene (5 bases). The CDR3 contains 15 residues. Trimming left V 0 bases short and J 7 bases short, with 10 bases between. Germline values: CDR1 MNHEY, CDR2 SVGAGI. DNA for the CDR3: TGTGCCAGCAGTTACTCCACGGGGGGGAATTCACCCCTCCACTTT. Amino acid sequence: CASSYSTGGNSPLHF.

The CDR3 region has the DNA TGTGCCAGCAGCTCTCGAACCCCGGGACAGAACTCGGAGGGCTACACCTTC. Translated, it gives CASSSRTPGQNSEGYTF. The chain employs TRBV7-8 and TRBJ1-2; 7 nucleotides align to TRBD1. The J segment lost 8 bases and the V segment lost 4 bases, leaving 19 bases of the junction unmatched. CDR3 length: 17 amino acids. Germline V gives CDR1 SGHVS, CDR2 FQNEAQ.

The chain combines TRBV10-2 with TRBJ2-1; 13 bases agree with TRBD2. Germline V gene data show CDR1 as WSHSY and CDR2 as SAAADI. The CDR3 extends over 15 amino acids. J lost 8 bases, V lost 5 bases, and 6 bases had no gene match. CDR3 loop: CASSPPGLAGDEQFF. The DNA of the CDR3 is TGCGCCAGCAGTCCACCTGGACTAGCGGGGGATGAGCAGTTCTTC.